This is a list of T cell receptor beta chains from one sample in a study of blood T cell repertoires in COVID-19. Sequencing was performed with immunoSEQ multiplex PCR; in TCRdb, only in-frame clones are kept and a portion is missing. The sample carries some 240,000 clones, 80% to 85% recorded once. Sequences were obtained from peripheral blood. The receptors derive from a woman in her sixties with active or convalescent COVID-19. The CDR3 runs from the conserved cysteine through the conserved F or W. Each record gives: clone size, D gene, J gene, V gene, CDR3 protein, CDR3 DNA. The D gene is left open where the match is weak. For some rows the clone size is stated as once, few or many, or as a class when expanded; others skip it.

. | TRBD1 | TRBJ2-7 | TRBV2 | CASSGRRGLSYEQYF | TGTGCCAGCAGTGGAAGAAGGGGGCTTTCCTACGAGCAGTACTTC
. | TRBD1 | TRBJ1-4 | TRBV5-4 | CASSMHRGTNEKLFF | TGTGCCAGCAGCATGCACAGGGGAACTAATGAAAAACTGTTTTTT
. | . | TRBJ2-5 | TRBV3-1/TRBV3-2 | CASSQESQSQETQYF | TGTGCCAGCAGCCAAGAATCCCAATCCCAAGAGACCCAGTACTTC
. | . | TRBJ2-5 | TRBV4-2 | CASSRDFLGETQYF | TGTGCCAGCAGCCGGGACTTCTTAGGGGAGACCCAGTACTTC
once | TRBD1 | TRBJ1-2 | TRBV5-6 | CASSTDRGVFGGYTF | TGTGCCAGCAGCACCGACAGGGGAGTTTTCGGCGGCTACACCTTC
. | TRBD2 | TRBJ2-5 | TRBV5-8 | CASSLQRGAFETQYF | TGTGCCAGCAGCTTGCAGCGGGGGGCATTTGAGACCCAGTACTTC
. | TRBD1 | TRBJ1-1 | TRBV7-6 | CASSLRGENTEAFF | TGTGCCAGCAGCCTCAGGGGGGAGAACACTGAAGCTTTCTTT
. | . | TRBJ1-2 | TRBV6-5 | CASSYDSKNYGYTF | TGTGCCAGCAGTTACGACAGCAAGAACTATGGCTACACCTTC
few | TRBD2 | TRBJ2-2 | TRBV27 | CATGLWNTGELFF | TGTGCCACGGGACTATGGAACACCGGGGAGCTGTTTTTT
. | TRBD1 | TRBJ1-5 | TRBV24-1 | CATPDRGYQPQHF | TGTGCCACCCCCGACAGGGGATATCAGCCCCAGCATTTT
. | . | TRBJ2-7 | TRBV1 | CTSSPGAGKYSYEQYF | TGCACCAGCAGCCCCGGGGCGGGGAAATACTCCTACGAGCAGTACTTC
. | . | TRBJ2-3 | TRBV6-5 | CASSYSAGDSDTQYF | TGTGCCAGCAGTTACTCGGCAGGGGATTCAGATACGCAGTATTTT
. | . | TRBJ1-2 | TRBV29-1 | CSVGGGAWYGYTF | TGCAGCGTTGGTGGGGGGGCCTGGTATGGCTACACCTTC
once | TRBD1 | TRBJ1-2 | TRBV5-1 | CASSLSPTGTANYGYTF | TGCGCCAGCAGCTTGTCGCCAACAGGGACAGCTAACTATGGCTACACCTTC
. | . | TRBJ1-3 | TRBV19 | CASSIQGLSGNTIYF | TGTGCCAGTAGTATTCAGGGCCTGTCTGGAAACACCATATATTTT
many | TRBD1 | TRBJ1-2 | TRBV5-1 | CASSTGQGAYGYTF | TGCGCCAGCAGCACGGGACAGGGCGCCTATGGCTACACCTTC
few | TRBD1 | TRBJ1-1 | TRBV18 | CASSPPGGENTEAFF | TGTGCCAGCTCACCGCCAGGGGGCGAGAACACTGAAGCTTTCTTT
. | TRBD2 | TRBJ2-7 | TRBV5-5 | CASSETSGTHYEQYF | TGTGCCAGCAGCGAGACTAGCGGGACGCACTACGAGCAGTACTTC
. | . | TRBJ2-7 | TRBV6-6 | CASSWGAFYEQYF | TGTGCCAGCAGTTGGGGAGCTTTCTACGAGCAGTACTTC
. | TRBD1 | TRBJ2-7 | TRBV18 | CASSPRTGTGLVQYF | TGTGCCAGCTCACCCCGGACAGGGACCGGTCTAGTGCAGTACTTC
once | . | TRBJ2-3 | TRBV5-1 | CASSLAPDTQYF | TGCGCCAGCAGCTTGGCCCCGGATACGCAGTATTTT
. | . | TRBJ2-3 | TRBV27 | CASSFTGRTDTQYF | TGTGCCAGCAGTTTTACAGGGCGCACAGATACGCAGTATTTT
. | . | TRBJ1-3 | TRBV6-5 | CASGSSGNTIYF | TGTGCCAGCGGTAGCTCTGGAAACACCATATATTTT
. | . | TRBJ1-6 | TRBV19 | CASSIAGVNSPLHF | TGTGCCAGTAGTATAGCCGGGGTTAATTCACCCCTCCACTTT
many | . | TRBJ2-1 | TRBV20-1 | CSAREGHEQFF | TGCAGTGCTAGGGAGGGGCATGAGCAGTTCTTC
. | . | TRBJ2-2 | TRBV5-1 | CASSLAGPNTGELFF | TGCGCCAGCAGCTTGGCAGGCCCCAACACCGGGGAGCTGTTTTTT
. | . | TRBJ1-2 | TRBV29-1 | CSALSRDTKNYGYTF | TGCAGCGCACTCTCCCGGGACACGAAAAACTATGGCTACACCTTC
once | TRBD1 | TRBJ1-4 | TRBV6-5 | CASSRTGRGEKLFF | TGTGCCAGCAGTCGGACAGGAAGAGGAGAAAAACTGTTTTTT
. | TRBD2 | TRBJ2-5 | TRBV2 | CASSTSDKETQYF | TGTGCCAGCAGTACTAGCGACAAAGAGACCCAGTACTTC